The 2 T cell receptor beta chains below were found in one sample sequenced in a study of cytomegalovirus exposure and HLA in healthy donors. The PCR contained 60 Vbeta and 13 Jbeta primers. Measured with immunoSEQ multiplex PCR; TCRdb has only the in-frame clones, and not every one. The sample lists some 180,000 clones, roughly four fifths occurring once. Sequencing used PBMCs. The receptors were gathered from a man in his late teens or twenties in good health and CMV-seronegative.

This rearrangement joins TRBV4-1 to TRBJ1-4; 11 bases fit TRBD1. CDR1 and CDR2 (germline): MGHRA, YSYEKL. This CDR3 is 18 amino acids long. With 4 bases clipped from V and 3 bases from J, the junction kept 10 bases outside the gene matches. The CDR3 sequence is CASSRVRGQGGSNEKLFF. The CDR3 DNA reads as TGCGCCAGCAGCCGAGTTCGGGGACAGGGGGGATCTAATGAAAAACTGTTTTTT.

The CDR3 DNA reads TGTGCCAGCAGCTTAGGAGGCGCGGTTGGGACAGATACGCAGTATTTT. It is translated as CASSLGGAVGTDTQYF. J is TRBJ2-3 and V is TRBV11-3, with D unclear. The germline V gene encodes CDR1 SGHNT and CDR2 YENEEA. With 1 base removed from V and 3 bases from J, the gap between germline ends came to 14 bases. The CDR3 totals 16 residues.